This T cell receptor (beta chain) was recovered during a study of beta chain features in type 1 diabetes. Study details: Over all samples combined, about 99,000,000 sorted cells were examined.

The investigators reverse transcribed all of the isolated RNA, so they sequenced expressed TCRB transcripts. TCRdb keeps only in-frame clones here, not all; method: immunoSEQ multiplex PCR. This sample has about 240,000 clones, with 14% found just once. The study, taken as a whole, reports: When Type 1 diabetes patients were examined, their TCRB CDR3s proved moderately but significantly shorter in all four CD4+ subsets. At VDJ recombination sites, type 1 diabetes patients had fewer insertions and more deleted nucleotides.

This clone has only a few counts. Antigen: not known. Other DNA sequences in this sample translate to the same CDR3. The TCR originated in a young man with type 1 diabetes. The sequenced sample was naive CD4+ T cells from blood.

The CDR3 spells CASSLGAGGTEAFF. CDR3 nucleotide sequence: TGCGCCAGCAGCTTGGGTGCGGGGGGCACTGAAGCTTTCTTT. The chain links TRBV5-1 to TRBJ1-1; possible D gene TRBD1, 5 bases. With 0 bases removed from V and 4 bases from J, the gap between germline ends came to 10 bases. The length of the CDR3 is 14 residues. Germline V CDR1 and CDR2: SGHRS, YFSETQ. The full variable domain, in which reference TRBV5-1 and TRBJ1-1 provide the parts outside the CDR3, is KAGVTQTPRYLIKTRGQQVTLSCSPISGHRSVSWYQQTPGQGLQFLFEYFSETQRNKGNFPGRFSGRQFSNSRSEMNVSTLELGDSALYLCASSLGAGGTEAFFGQGTRLTVV.